This TCR beta chain was found in a study of identical twins. Overall study results and limits: Zero-insertion analyses were open to partial confounding by invariant MAIT and iNKT cells. Abundant beta clonotypes from cord blood bore fewer insertions; memory repertoires lacked this pattern.

This clonotype was counted only a few times. What it binds is unknown. Only healthy Caucasians were enrolled as donors. This CDR3 has 13 amino acids. V dropped 9 bases and J dropped 7 bases, with 13 bases sitting between them. Germline V CDR1 and CDR2: MGHDK, SYGVNS. One entry per CDR3 protein results from TCRdb running MiXCR on the 5' RACE reads. Here the sample spans 200,000 or so distinct CDR3 sequences, 15% being singletons. Separately, the same data were catalogued under a study of T cells expressing NK-cell markers. That study adds: For five or six donors, the dominant NKG2C+ clonotypes made up roughly 1.0-7.0% of their CD8+ T cells.

Sequenced input: CD8+ T cells sorted from blood. This sequence originates from a woman aged 18-30 years in good health. The V call is TRBV25-1, the J call TRBJ1-6; weak D call: TRBD1 (6 bases). The DNA of the CDR3 is TGTGCCAGTATGACAGGAGCCAATTCACCCCTCCACTTT. It specifies CASMTGANSPLHF.